The 11 T cell receptor beta chains below were found in one sample sequenced in a study of response to subunit inactivated influenza vaccine. TCRdb re-called the RT-PCR reads through MiXCR, storing one row per CDR3 protein. The sample lists about 620,000 distinct CDR3 sequences; about 12% were seen once. Sequenced material: PBMCs from blood, taken on the day of vaccination. The receptor source for this set is a man in his fifties or sixties who received an inactivated influenza vaccine.

The V and J genes are TRBV28 and TRBJ2-5, with D maybe TRBD1 (6 bases). The CDR3 length is 14 residues. V was trimmed by 6 bases and J by 1 base, leaving 12 bases between them. Per germline, CDR1 MDHEN and CDR2 SYDVKM. CDR3: CASRPRQAQETQYF. CDR3 DNA: TGTGCCAGCAGACCCAGACAGGCCCAAGAGACCCAGTACTTC.

Details on this clonotype: Mismatch with germline at one junction end may stem from a read error. The chain combines TRBV20-1 with TRBJ1-1; D is unresolved. CDR3 length equals 14 residues. Germline V gives CDR1 DFQATT, CDR2 SNEGSKA (reference sequence). The CDR3 is CSARPIGRNTEDFF. The CDR3 DNA reads TGCAGTGCTAGACCAATAGGGAGGAACACTGAAGATTTCTTT.

Concerning this clonotype itself: Mismatch with germline at one junction end may stem from a read error. The chain has TRBV20-1 and TRBJ2-1; TRBD1 or TRBD2 may be the D gene (5 bases each). The CDR3 extends over 18 amino acids. The V gene's germline CDR1 is DFQATT and CDR2 SNEGSKA (reference sequence). CDR3 residues: CSTRVDLGAGSSYNEQFF. The CDR3 coding sequence is TGCAGTACTAGAGTAGACCTCGGTGCAGGGAGCTCCTACAATGAGCAGTTCTTC.

V is TRBV6-1 and J is TRBJ1-3; D uncertain. CDR3 length: 17 residues. V dropped 0 bases and J dropped 0 bases, with 12 bases sitting between them. Germline CDR1 MNHNS, CDR2 SASEGT. In DNA form, the CDR3 reads TGTGCCAGCAGTGAAGCGGTAGGACCGGTCTCTGGAAACACCATATATTTT. It translates to CASSEAVGPVSGNTIYF.

This chain links TRBV20-1 with TRBJ1-1; 8 bases map to TRBD1. CDR1 is DFQATT and CDR2 is SNEGSKA in the germline V gene (reference sequence). This CDR3 contains 12 residues. J lost 7 bases, V lost 6 bases, and 7 bases had no gene match. The chain's CDR3 is CSASRQGLEAFF. CDR3 coding DNA: TGCAGTGCATCTCGACAGGGGCTTGAAGCTTTCTTT.

This clonotype showed up many times. This chain joins TRBV5-1 and TRBJ2-7, with D uncertain. The ends were cut back, 2 bases at V and 1 base at J, with 19 bases in the middle. Germline CDR1 SGHRS, CDR2 YFSETQ. The CDR3 totals 17 residues. CDR3 DNA: TGCGCCAGCAGCTTTGGTACGCTGATCCTCTCTTCCTACGAGCAGTACTTC. The encoded protein is CASSFGTLILSSYEQYF.

This rearrangement joins TRBV29-1 to TRBJ2-5, with D perhaps TRBD2 (6 bases). With 4 bases removed from V and 2 bases from J, the gap between germline ends came to 14 bases. The CDR3 spans 14 residues. CDR1 is SQVTM and CDR2 is ANQGSEA in the germline V gene. As DNA, the CDR3 is TGCAGCGTTGGAATATGGCTAGCGCAAGAGACCCAGTACTTC. This sequence encodes CSVGIWLAQETQYF.

This chain uses TRBV4-2 with TRBJ2-7; 12 bases match TRBD2. V lost 0 bases to trimming and J lost 5 bases; unmatched junction nucleotides: 5. The germline CDR1 and CDR2 sequences are LGHNA and YNFKEQ. The CDR3 has 16 amino acids. The CDR3 sequence is CASSQDLAGGGNEQYF. In DNA, the CDR3 is TGTGCCAGCAGCCAAGATCTAGCGGGGGGGGGAAACGAGCAGTACTTC.

The V and J genes are TRBV6-1 and TRBJ2-7, with TRBD1 identical over 9 bases. CDR1 and CDR2 (germline): MNHNS, SASEGT. The trim removed 7 bases at V and 4 bases at J, leaving 14 bases unmatched. This CDR3 region has 16 residues. CDR3 amino acids: CASTTYAGTGNYEQYF. CDR3 in DNA: TGTGCCAGCACCACGTACGCCGGGACAGGGAATTACGAGCAGTACTTC.

This clonotype was detected a few times. V and J are TRBV6-1 and TRBJ1-1; 8 bases are shared with TRBD1. This CDR3 is 14 amino acids long. Germline CDR1 and CDR2: MNHNS and SASEGT. V trimming: 6 bases; J trimming: 1 base; junction bases outside the gene matches: 4. The CDR3 DNA is TGTGCCAGCAGCGGACAGGGATCGAACACTGAAGCTTTCTTT. This encodes CASSGQGSNTEAFF.

This clonotype has more than one count but fewer than ten. J is TRBJ2-5 and V is TRBV5-1, with D unclear. The CDR3 loop spans 15 amino acids. Trimming removed 0 bases at V and 4 bases at J, with 13 bases between. Germline CDR1 is SGHRS and CDR2 is YFSETQ. The CDR3 spells CASSLDPSSLETQYF. CDR3 coding DNA: TGCGCCAGCAGCTTGGATCCCAGTTCGTTAGAGACCCAGTACTTC.